This passage covers 19 T cell receptor beta chains from one sample sequenced in a study of sequential checkpoint blockade in melanoma. Profiled with immunoSEQ multiplex PCR; TCRdb holds only in-frame clones, not every one. The sample lists approximately 8,000 clones, under 80% occurring once. Treatment defined: randomized to nivolumab then ipilimumab (arm A) or the reverse (arm B). The sequencing here drew on CD8+ T cells sorted from blood (inferred from file names), taken from a patient given nivolumab and ipilimumab in sequence. These receptors came from a human patient with melanoma. Some clones in this sample may be carry-over from other donors' samples.

The chain is built from TRBV21-1 and TRBJ2-7; TRBD1 was called by the table and not checked on the DNA. TRBV21-1 is given as a pseudogene. The CDR3 is 19 residues long. The CDR3 loop is CASSALIVVRTEETYEQYF. In DNA, the CDR3 is TGTGCCAGCAGCGCCCTTATTGTCGTGCGCACAGAAGAAACCTACGAGCAGTACTTC.

Of note for this clone: Germline and junction disagree at one end, which may indicate a read error. V and J are TRBV9 and TRBJ2-7, with TRBD2 as a possible D gene (6 bases). Germline-derived CDR1 and CDR2 are SGDLS and YYNGEE. The CDR3 is made up of 15 amino acids. CDR3 amino acids: CASGVGVGGAIEQYF. The DNA of the CDR3 is TGTGCCAGCGGCGTAGGGGTCGGAGGGGCTATCGAGCAGTACTTC.

A few counts support this clone. This specimen includes other DNA sequences encoding the same CDR3. The rearrangement uses TRBV15 and TRBJ2-7; no clear D gene. The CDR3 has 13 residues. V gave up 1 base and J gave up 3 bases, with 7 bases separating them. CDR1 is LNHNV, CDR2 YYDKDF, per germline (reference sequence). Written as DNA, the CDR3 is TGTGCCACCAGCAGAGCTCCAGACTACGAGCAGTACTTC. It translates to CATSRAPDYEQYF.

V and J are TRBV5-8 and TRBJ1-2; 7 bases line up with TRBD1. Germline loops: CDR1 SGHTS, CDR2 YDEGEE. After removal of 0 bases from V and 7 bases from J, the junction contained 6 bases not matched to a gene. This CDR3 has 14 residues. In DNA form, the CDR3 reads TGTGCCAGCAGCTTGGGGGACAGACTTGGTGGCTACACCTTC. It yields the protein CASSLGDRLGGYTF.

CDR3 DNA sequence: TGCGCCAGCAGCCAGGGACAGGGGGCGGGCGACGAGCAGTACTTC. Encoded protein: CASSQGQGAGDEQYF. The chain is built from TRBV4-1 and TRBJ2-7; 12 bases match TRBD1. Germline-derived CDR1 and CDR2 are MGHRA and YSYEKL. The CDR3 spans 15 residues. Trimming removed 3 bases from V and 5 bases from J; junction bases left unmatched: 5.

The rearrangement uses TRBV5-4 and TRBJ2-7; the D gene is possibly TRBD2 (6 bases). Trimming removed 3 bases from V and 10 bases from J, with 14 bases in between. The germline CDR1 and CDR2 sequences are SGHNT and YYREEE (reference sequence). This CDR3 is built from 12 residues. The CDR3 nucleotides are TGTGCCAGCAGCTGGGGGACTTCTTATCAGTACTTC. Translated: CASSWGTSYQYF. Drawing the rest from reference TRBV5-4 and TRBJ2-7, the complete variable domain is ETGVTQSPTHLIKTRGQQVTLRCSSQSGHNTVSWYQQALGQGPQFIFQYYREEENGRGNFPPRFSGLQFPNYSSELNVNALELDDSALYLCASSWGTSYQYFGPGTRLTVT.

Turning to this clone: The germline gene is not matched at one end of the junction; a read error may be the cause. V is TRBV2 and J is TRBJ1-2, with 9 bases fitting TRBD1. The CDR3 is made up of 10 amino acids. Germline V gene data show CDR1 as SNHLY and CDR2 as FYNNEI. The CDR3 bases are TGTGCCAGCAGCGGGGGGACAGGGATTTTC. It specifies CASSGGTGIF.

The chain has TRBV9 and TRBJ2-7, with a weak D call TRBD1 (5 bases). The CDR3 consists of 15 residues. CDR1 and CDR2 from the germline V gene are SGDLS and YYNGEE. Trimming pared 3 bases from V and 5 bases from J, leaving 18 bases between. Here the CDR3 DNA reads TGTGCCAGCAGCGCCCCTGGGGCAGGAGTGAACGAGCAGTACTTC. Residues: CASSAPGAGVNEQYF.

This chain links TRBV27 with TRBJ1-4, with TRBD1 matching over 7 bases. J lost 11 bases, V lost 5 bases, and 8 bases had no gene match. Germline-derived CDR1 and CDR2 are MNHEY and SMNVEV (reference sequence). The CDR3 loop spans 13 amino acids. CDR3 nucleotide sequence: TGTGCCAGCAGTCGAGGGGGCGCCGGGAAACTGTTTTTT. Translated, it gives CASSRGGAGKLFF.

This chain links TRBV29-1 with TRBJ1-2; the D is unclear. This CDR3 spans 13 amino acids. Germline V gene lookup returns CDR1 SQVTM and CDR2 ANQGSEA. Trimming left V 5 bases short and J 5 bases short, with 15 bases between. The CDR3 DNA sequence: TGCAGCGTTTCCGACTCGACTCCGTATGGCTACACCTTC. Translating gives CSVSDSTPYGYTF.

The chain carries TRBV6-1 and TRBJ1-3; TRBD1 is a possible D gene (5 bases). The germline V gene encodes CDR1 MNHNS and CDR2 SASEGT. The CDR3 length is 14 residues. V was pared by 11 bases and J by 1 base, with 15 bases between. The CDR3 bases are TGTGCCTCCCGGGGGGTTAGGTCTGGAAACACCATATATTTT. Encoded protein: CASRGVRSGNTIYF.

To note about this clone: Relative to the germline gene, one junction end is altered; a read error may explain this. The V and J genes are TRBV11-2 and TRBJ2-7; 9 bases match TRBD2. CDR3 length equals 13 residues. CDR1 is SGHAT and CDR2 is FQNNGV in the germline V gene. The CDR3: CASTLGSGGRISF. The CDR3 nucleotides read TGTGCCAGCACCCTGGGTAGCGGGGGAAGGATATCCTTC.

V and J are TRBV6-5 and TRBJ1-5; 9 bases fit TRBD1. V lost 4 bases to trimming and J lost 2 bases; unmatched junction nucleotides: 0. The CDR3 length is 14 residues. Germline V CDR1 and CDR2: MNHEY, SVGAGI. The CDR3: CASSWDRGNQPQHF. The CDR3 DNA is TGTGCCAGCAGTTGGGACAGGGGCAATCAGCCCCAGCATTTT.

V gene TRBV7-8 combines with J gene TRBJ2-5; D possibly corresponds to TRBD1 (6 bases). The end of the DNA fits TRBJ2-7 better, so the J call may be wrong. The length of the CDR3 is 13 residues. The germline V gene encodes CDR1 SGHVS and CDR2 FQNEAQ. The CDR3 nucleotides read TGTGCCAGTGGCTCCGACAGGCGCTACGAGCAGTACTTC. Encoded protein: CASGSDRRYEQYF.

V usage is TRBV30 and J usage is TRBJ2-7; maybe TRBD1 (5 bases). Germline V gene sequence: CDR1 GTSNPN, CDR2 SVGIG (reference sequence). CDR3 length: 12 amino acids. The V and J ends lost 8 bases and 5 bases respectively, with 16 bases between them. The CDR3 DNA reads TGTGCCGGGGCCCTTGGGGTCCACGAGCAGTACTTC. It is translated as CAGALGVHEQYF.

The chain couples TRBV25-1 to TRBJ1-2; D may be TRBD1 (5 bases). The V gene lost 8 bases and the J gene lost 8 bases, with 21 bases spanning the gap. CDR1 is MGHDK, CDR2 SYGVNS, per germline. The CDR3 totals 14 residues. The CDR3 nucleotides read TGTGCCAGCGGAGACAGCCCTGGGATGTTCGGCTACACCTTC. Translating gives CASGDSPGMFGYTF.

Regarding this clone: This sequence is one base from a far larger clone and is likely a read error. The chain uses TRBV9 and TRBJ1-1; no clear D. The CDR3 has 13 amino acids. V lost 4 bases, J lost 1 base, and 8 bases lay in between. CDR1 is SGDLS, CDR2 YYNGEE, per germline. Here the CDR3 DNA reads TGTGCCAGCAGCCCTAATAGGAACACTGAAGCTTTCTTT. Residues: CASSPNRNTEAFF.

The rearrangement joins TRBV5-1 to TRBJ2-7; the match to TRBD1 covers 9 bases. The CDR3 sequence is 14 residues long. Germline CDR1 and CDR2: SGHRS and YFSETQ. V was pared by 3 bases and J by 5 bases, with 6 bases of the junction left unmatched. The CDR3 DNA reads as TGCGCCAGCAGCTCCCGGGACAGGGTCCACGAGCAGTACTTC. Translated: CASSSRDRVHEQYF.

CDR3 nucleotides: TGTGCCAGCAGCCAAGTCGTAGGGACAGCAAAGACCTACGAGCAGTACTTC. It specifies CASSQVVGTAKTYEQYF. The rearrangement uses TRBV21-1 and TRBJ2-7; the table gives TRBD1 as D, unverified against the DNA. TRBV21-1 is a documented pseudogene. The CDR3 has 17 residues.